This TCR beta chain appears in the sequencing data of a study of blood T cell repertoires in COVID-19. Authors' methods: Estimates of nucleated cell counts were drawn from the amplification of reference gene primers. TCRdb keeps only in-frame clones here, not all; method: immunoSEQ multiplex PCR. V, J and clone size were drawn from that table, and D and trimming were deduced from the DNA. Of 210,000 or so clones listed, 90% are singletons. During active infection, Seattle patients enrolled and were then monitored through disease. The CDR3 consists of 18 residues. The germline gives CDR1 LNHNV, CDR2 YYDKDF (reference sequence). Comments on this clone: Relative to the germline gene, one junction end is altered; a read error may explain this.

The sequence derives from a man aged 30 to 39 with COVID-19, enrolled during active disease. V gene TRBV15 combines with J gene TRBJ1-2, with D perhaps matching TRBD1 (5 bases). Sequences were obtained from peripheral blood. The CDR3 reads CATRRDVAGEFASEDYTF. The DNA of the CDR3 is TGTGCCACCAGGAGAGACGTGGCGGGGGAGTTTGCAAGTGAGGACTACACCTTC. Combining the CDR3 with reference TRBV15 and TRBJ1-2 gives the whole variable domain DAMVIQNPRYQVTQFGKPVTLSCSQTLNHNVMYWYQQKSSQAPKLLFHYYDKDFNNEADTPDNFQSRRPNTSFCFLDIRSPGLGDTAMYLCATRRDVAGEFASEDYTFGSGTRLTVV.